The T cell receptor beta chain under discussion was sequenced for a study of cytomegalovirus exposure and HLA in healthy donors. Amplification used 60 Vbeta primers and 13 Jbeta primers. The assay was immunoSEQ multiplex PCR, and TCRdb's table has in-frame clones only and misses some. This sample carries about 120,000 clones, roughly 80% of them seen once, and the ten largest clones take approximately 28%. Comment on this clone: Its antigen is as yet unknown.

Trimming pared 3 bases from V and 0 bases from J, leaving 9 bases between. The CDR3 sequence is 16 residues long. Germline V gives CDR1 ENHRY, CDR2 SYGVKD. Findings and caveats of the study: Reports indicate that TCR beta sequences accurately predicted the HLA-A and HLA-B alleles of most subjects. A missense DCLRE1C variant was associated with V- and J-gene trimming of TCR beta chains in a later analysis, and an independent cohort replicated the association.

The J gene is TRBJ1-6, the V gene TRBV10-3; D possibly corresponds to TRBD1 (5 bases). The receptor was isolated from a man in his 60s in good health and CMV-seropositive. The sequenced sample consisted of PBMCs. The CDR3 DNA is TGTGCCATCAGTGAAAGGGGAAGCTCCTATAATTCACCCCTCCACTTT. Encoded protein: CAISERGSSYNSPLHF.